This TCR beta chain was identified during a study of Graves' ophthalmopathy and Graves' hyperthyroidism. Notes on the study in general: The model achieved roughly 69% sensitivity and around 78% specificity for ophthalmopathy progression. Blood was where most expanded thyroid clonotypes above 0.001 frequency also turned up.

This clonotype was counted ten times or more. Its antigen is still unknown. Hyperthyroidism patients were newly diagnosed, under 2 months' duration, aged 18 to 65. V was cut by 3 bases and J by 7 bases, with 16 bases left in between. The CDR3 length is 15 residues. CDR1 and CDR2 (germline): DFQATT, SNEGSKA (reference sequence). For repertoire sequencing, the TCR beta CDR3 regions were amplified from RNA transcripts. After a first-round RT-PCR with HTBI primers, a second-round multiplex PCR was run. TCRdb recomputed calls from the multiplex PCR reads with MiXCR, one row per CDR3 protein. The sample carries 900,000 to 1,200,000 distinct CDR3 sequences, about two fifths recorded once.

The TCR sequence derives from an adult man with Graves' hyperthyroidism. The V and J genes are TRBV20-1 and TRBJ1-6; D possibly corresponds to TRBD1 (5 bases). The sample comprised peripheral blood or thyroid tissue (not recorded which). The CDR3 sequence is CSASPGGGDNSPLHF. Written as DNA, the CDR3 is TGCAGTGCTAGTCCTGGGGGGGGGGACAATTCACCCCTCCACTTT.